This T cell receptor beta chain was found in a study of cytomegalovirus exposure and HLA in healthy donors. Study findings and constraints: It was approximately 150 TCR beta chains that were listed as cytomegalovirus-associated.

TCRdb keeps only in-frame clones here, not all; method: immunoSEQ multiplex PCR. The sample comprises fewer than 250,000 clones, roughly 89% of which are singletons, and about 2.8% rests with the top ten. This clone was counted many times. Its antigen is unknown. The receptor was derived from a man younger than 35 in good health and CMV-seronegative. The specimen sequenced was PBMCs.

This CDR3 reads CASNTPGEGPRLRKLFF. The CDR3, as DNA: TGTGCCAGCAACACCCCCGGGGAAGGCCCCCGTTTGCGAAAACTGTTTTTT. The J gene is TRBJ1-4, the V gene TRBV28; D is uncertain. This CDR3 is built from 17 residues. Trimming removed 7 bases at V and 10 bases at J, with 28 bases between. From germline, CDR1 is MDHEN and CDR2 SYDVKM.